Included here is one T cell receptor (beta chain) sequence, with context. Participants, about 18 to 90 years old, spanned 24 US areas. Allocation to cohorts depended on clinical history reported by the participants. The data were produced by immunoSEQ multiplex PCR, yet TCRdb's version contains in-frame clones alone and is incomplete. The table has 150,000 or so clones, roughly four fifths seen once. The CDR3 is 13 residues long. Germline values: CDR1 SGHVS, CDR2 FQNEAQ. The V end lost 0 bases, the J end lost 8 bases, and 7 bases lay between the germline ends. This entry is derived from a study of blood T cell repertoires in COVID-19. Study background: COVID-19 samples from acute and convalescent phases originated in the United States, Italy and Spain.

Sequenced sample: PBMCs or T cells enriched from blood (not recorded which). The chain has TRBV7-8 and TRBJ1-4; no firm D call. This TCR came from a man in his fifties who had recovered from COVID-19. The CDR3 protein is CASSLAEAEKLFF. The CDR3 DNA sequence: TGTGCCAGCAGCTTAGCAGAAGCGGAAAAACTGTTTTTT.